This TCR beta chain came from a study of T cell responses to AZD1222 COVID-19 vaccine. Assay: immunoSEQ multiplex PCR; the TCRdb copy retains only in-frame clones and omits some. The data contain more than 100,000 clones, 85% of them singletons. The receptor's source is an adult who received the MenACWY meningococcal vaccine as a control. Sequenced material: peripheral blood, taken 28 days after the second dose of the MenACWY control vaccine.

This CDR3 is CASRPQGNQPQHF. CDR3 sequence (DNA): TGTGCCAGCAGACCCCAGGGTAATCAGCCCCAGCATTTT. J is TRBJ1-5 and V is TRBV6-5, with D possibly TRBD1 on 5 matching bases. The V end lost 6 bases, the J end lost 4 bases, and 10 bases lay between the germline ends. There are 13 residues in the CDR3. Germline assignment: CDR1 MNHEY and CDR2 SVGAGI.